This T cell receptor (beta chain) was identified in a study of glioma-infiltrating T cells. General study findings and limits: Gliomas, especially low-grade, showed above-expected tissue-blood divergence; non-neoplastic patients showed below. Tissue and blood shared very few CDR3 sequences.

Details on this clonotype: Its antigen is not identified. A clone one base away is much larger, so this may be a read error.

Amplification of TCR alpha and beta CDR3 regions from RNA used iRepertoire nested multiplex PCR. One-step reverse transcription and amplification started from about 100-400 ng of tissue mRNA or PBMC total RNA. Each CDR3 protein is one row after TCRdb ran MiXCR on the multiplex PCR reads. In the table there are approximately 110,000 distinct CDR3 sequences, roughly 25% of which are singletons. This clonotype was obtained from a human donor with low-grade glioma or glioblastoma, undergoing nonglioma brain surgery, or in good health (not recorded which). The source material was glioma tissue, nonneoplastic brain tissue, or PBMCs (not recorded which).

CDR3 region: CAWRLGQETFF. DNA for the CDR3: TGTGCCTGGAGATTGGGACAGGAAACTTTCTTT. This chain uses TRBV30 with TRBJ1-1; 8 bases are shared with TRBD1. The J segment lost 12 bases and the V segment lost 3 bases, leaving 6 bases of the junction unmatched. This CDR3 contains 11 residues. CDR1 GTSNPN and CDR2 SVGIG come from the germline V gene (reference sequence). The variable domain in full, with the rest retrieved from reference TRBV30 and TRBJ1-1, is SQTIHQWPATLVQPVGSPLSLECTVEGTSNPNLYWYRQAAGRGLQLLFYSVGIGQISSEVPQNLSASRPQDRQFILSSKKLLLSDSGFYLCAWRLGQETFFGQGTRLTVV.